Each of the 30 T cell receptor beta chains below was sequenced from the same sample in a study of shared clonotypes between healthy human individuals. TCRdb's table, derived via immunoSEQ multiplex PCR, lists solely in-frame clones and lacks some. Of about a million clones listed, about 74% are singletons. Sequences were obtained from memory CD4+ T cells sorted from blood. Sample subset: CD45RA-negative fraction. The source of these receptors is a young man in good health.

This clone was found many times. The V and J genes are TRBV5-1 and TRBJ2-7; D may correspond to TRBD1 or TRBD2 (5 bases each). The germline gives CDR1 SGHRS, CDR2 YFSETQ. The CDR3 is 16 amino acids. The V and J ends lost 4 bases and 5 bases respectively, with 22 bases between them. In nucleotides, the CDR3 is TGCGCCAGCAGCGCGGACGGGGCTAGGGGTTTGGACGAGCAGTACTTC. Residues: CASSADGARGLDEQYF. Combining the CDR3 with reference TRBV5-1 and TRBJ2-7 gives the whole variable domain KAGVTQTPRYLIKTRGQQVTLSCSPISGHRSVSWYQQTPGQGLQFLFEYFSETQRNKGNFPGRFSGRQFSNSRSEMNVSTLELGDSALYLCASSADGARGLDEQYFGPGTRLTVT.

The V call is TRBV19, the J call TRBJ1-5, with a weak D call TRBD1 (6 bases). From germline, CDR1 is LNHDA and CDR2 SQIVND (reference sequence). Trimming pared 7 bases from V and 3 bases from J, leaving 10 bases between. This CDR3 region has 13 residues. For the CDR3, the DNA is TGTGCCAGTACACAGGGTTCCAATCAGCCCCAGCATTTT. Protein: CASTQGSNQPQHF.

The chain employs TRBV5-6 and TRBJ1-5; TRBD1 matches at 8 bases. V trimming: 2 bases; J trimming: 6 bases; junction bases outside the gene matches: 4. Germline values: CDR1 SGHDT, CDR2 YYEEEE. This CDR3 spans 14 amino acids. CDR3 region: CASSFGRGLQPQHF. The CDR3 bases are TGTGCCAGCAGCTTCGGCAGGGGGCTTCAGCCCCAGCATTTT.

The J gene is TRBJ2-3, the V gene TRBV10-3, with 8 bases that match TRBD2. The CDR3 spans 16 residues. The trim removed 1 base at V and 6 bases at J, leaving 9 bases unmatched. Germline lookup yields CDR1 ENHRY and CDR2 SYGVKD. The CDR3 protein is CAISEYVGGRKDTQYF. CDR3 in DNA: TGTGCCATCAGTGAGTATGTGGGCGGGAGGAAGGATACGCAGTATTTT.

As regards this clone: Other DNA sequences from this sample encode an identical CDR3 as well. The CDR3 DNA follows: TGCGCCAGCAGCCTGGCAGGGGGCACAGATACGCAGTATTTT. Translating it yields CASSLAGGTDTQYF. J is TRBJ2-3 and V is TRBV5-1; the D gene is possibly TRBD1 (6 bases). In germline, CDR1 is SGHRS, CDR2 YFSETQ. The CDR3 is made up of 14 amino acids. V was pared by 4 bases and J by 1 base, with 10 bases between.

This rearrangement joins TRBV6-1 to TRBJ2-1; TRBD2 is a possible D gene (5 bases). Germline V gene lookup returns CDR1 MNHNS and CDR2 SASEGT. Trimming removed 5 bases at V and 6 bases at J, with 17 bases between. CDR3 size: 15 residues. CDR3: CASSLSRGLPNEQFF. CDR3 DNA sequence: TGTGCCAGCAGTCTAAGCCGAGGGCTACCCAATGAGCAGTTCTTC.

The rearrangement uses TRBV6-6 and TRBJ1-1; 8 nucleotides line up with TRBD1. The J segment lost 7 bases and the V segment lost 2 bases, leaving 9 bases of the junction unmatched. The germline CDR1 and CDR2 sequences are MNHNY and SVGAGI (reference sequence). CDR3 length: 15 amino acids. CDR3 sequence (DNA): TGTGCCAGCAGTTACCAACCCCAGGGGGCGGATGAAGCTTTCTTT. Translated: CASSYQPQGADEAFF.

This clone was found many times. The chain couples TRBV28 to TRBJ2-7, with D perhaps matching TRBD2 (5 bases). CDR1 and CDR2 (germline): MDHEN, SYDVKM. The CDR3 runs 13 residues. V shed 5 bases and J shed 3 bases, with 11 bases lying between them. CDR3 bases: TGTGCCAGCAGTGCGAGCGCGGGCTACGAGCAGTACTTC. As protein: CASSASAGYEQYF. The full variable domain, in which reference TRBV28 and TRBJ2-7 provide the parts outside the CDR3, is DVKVTQSSRYLVKRTGEKVFLECVQDMDHENMFWYRQDPGLGLRLIYFSYDVKMKEKGDIPEGYSVSREKKERFSLILESASTNQTSMYLCASSASAGYEQYFGPGTRLTVT.

The chain carries TRBV10-3 and TRBJ2-3; 7 bases fit TRBD2. The CDR3 sequence is 15 residues long. Germline loops: CDR1 ENHRY, CDR2 SYGVKD. V shed 5 bases, J shed 0 bases, and the junction held 5 bases outside the gene matches. CDR3 protein: CAISTAGTSTDTQYF. CDR3 coding DNA: TGTGCCATCAGTACAGCGGGGACTAGCACAGATACGCAGTATTTT.

V gene TRBV2 combines with J gene TRBJ1-5; D is unclear. The CDR3 sequence is 15 residues long. Trimming shortened V by 6 bases and J by 0 bases, and 12 bases separated the two germline ends. Germline CDR1 is SNHLY and CDR2 is FYNNEI. This chain's CDR3 is CASSGGFYSNQPQHF. Here the CDR3 DNA reads TGTGCCAGCAGCGGCGGATTTTATAGCAATCAGCCCCAGCATTTT.

The chain is built from TRBV6-4 and TRBJ1-1, with D uncertain. Germline V CDR1 and CDR2: MRHNA, SNTAGT. V shed 2 bases and J shed 1 base, with 5 bases lying between them. CDR3 length: 13 residues. The CDR3 DNA reads as TGTGCCAGCAGTGACCGGGGGAACACTGAAGCTTTCTTT. Protein: CASSDRGNTEAFF.

The chain combines TRBV19 with TRBJ1-5, with D maybe TRBD1 (6 bases). CDR3 length: 16 amino acids. Germline-derived CDR1 and CDR2 are LNHDA and SQIVND (reference sequence). Trimming cost V 3 bases and J 2 bases, with 14 bases left between them. CDR3 region: CASSMWGGAGNQPQHF. The CDR3 coding sequence is TGTGCCAGTAGTATGTGGGGGGGCGCAGGCAATCAGCCCCAGCATTTT.

CDR3 nucleotides: TGTGCCAGCAGCGTGAGATGGACTAGCGGGGAACGTTACAATGAGCAGTTCTTC. Residues: CASSVRWTSGERYNEQFF. This chain links TRBV9 with TRBJ2-1; the match to TRBD2 covers 12 bases. CDR3 length: 18 residues. The V and J ends lost 2 bases and 4 bases, in that order; junction bases with no gene match: 10. Germline assignment: CDR1 SGDLS and CDR2 YYNGEE. Based on the CDR3 plus reference TRBV9 and TRBJ2-1, the full variable domain is DSGVTQTPKHLITATGQRVTLRCSPRSGDLSVYWYQQSLDQGLQFLIQYYNGEERAKGNILERFSAQQFPDLHSELNLSSLELGDSALYFCASSVRWTSGERYNEQFFGPGTRLTVL.

The V and J genes are TRBV29-1 and TRBJ1-1; 7 bases match TRBD1. CDR3 size: 19 residues. Germline assignment: CDR1 SQVTM and CDR2 ANQGSEA. The J segment lost 0 bases and the V segment lost 0 bases, leaving 16 bases of the junction unmatched. The CDR3 region is CSVEDLGGGESFMNTEAFF. The CDR3 DNA follows: TGCAGCGTTGAAGATCTGGGAGGGGGCGAATCTTTCATGAACACTGAAGCTTTCTTT.

V usage is TRBV7-2 and J usage is TRBJ2-7, with D maybe TRBD2 (6 bases). Germline loops: CDR1 SGHTA, CDR2 FQGNSA. V was cut by 0 bases and J by 2 bases, with 14 bases left in between. The CDR3 covers 16 residues. The CDR3 region is CASSLATGVIPYEQYF. DNA for the CDR3: TGTGCCAGCAGCTTAGCGACGGGGGTGATTCCCTACGAGCAGTACTTC.

The V gene is TRBV7-9, the J gene TRBJ1-2; no clear D gene. Trimming shortened V by 1 base and J by 2 bases, and 14 bases separated the two germline ends. CDR3 length equals 16 residues. CDR1 and CDR2 from the germline V gene are SEHNR and FQNEAQ (reference sequence). The CDR3: CASSLDLQVGNYGYTF. CDR3 nucleotides: TGTGCCAGCAGCTTAGATCTTCAAGTTGGCAACTATGGCTACACCTTC.

This chain uses TRBV6-1 with TRBJ2-7, with D possibly TRBD2 on 6 matching bases. V gave up 5 bases and J gave up 11 bases, with 13 bases separating them. Germline lookup yields CDR1 MNHNS and CDR2 SASEGT. The CDR3 has 11 amino acids. CDR3 in DNA: TGTGCCAGCAGTAACTGGGACTTGAAGTACTTC. Translated, it gives CASSNWDLKYF.

V and J are TRBV7-8 and TRBJ2-3, with unresolved D. The CDR3 has 14 amino acids. Germline CDR1 is SGHVS and CDR2 is FQNEAQ. Trimming left V 1 base short and J 2 bases short, with 7 bases between. CDR3 nucleotides: TGTGCCAGCAGCTTAGGGAAGTTCACAGATACGCAGTATTTT. Residues: CASSLGKFTDTQYF.

This chain connects TRBV6-1 to TRBJ2-2; no firm D call. CDR1 is MNHNS, CDR2 SASEGT, per germline. The CDR3 has 15 residues. V lost 2 bases to trimming and J lost 6 bases, with 13 bases between them. CDR3 sequence (DNA): TGTGCCAGCAGTGAAAATCGGCAGGTCGCCGGGGAGCTGTTTTTT. This sequence encodes CASSENRQVAGELFF.

This chain connects TRBV11-2 to TRBJ2-7, with a possible D match to TRBD1 (6 bases). Germline assignment: CDR1 SGHAT and CDR2 FQNNGV. This CDR3 contains 15 residues. Deletions cut 6 bases from V and 6 bases from J, with 21 bases between. The DNA of the CDR3 is TGTGCCAGCAGGACTACCGGGACAAGGCATTTCGAGCAGTACTTC. Amino acid sequence: CASRTTGTRHFEQYF.

The rearrangement uses TRBV7-9 and TRBJ1-2; D perhaps matches TRBD1 (6 bases). The V end was cut by 4 bases, the J end by 7 bases, with 22 bases between. Germline V gene lookup returns CDR1 SEHNR and CDR2 FQNEAQ (reference sequence). The CDR3 loop spans 16 amino acids. The CDR3 spells CASSSDSRGYVSGYTF. CDR3 DNA sequence: TGTGCCAGCAGCTCGGACAGTCGAGGGTACGTCTCTGGCTACACCTTC.

J is TRBJ2-2 and V is TRBV15; 8 bases line up with TRBD2. The CDR3 totals 18 residues. Germline CDR1 reads LNHNV; CDR2 reads YYDKDF (reference sequence). With V trimmed by 0 bases and J by 2 bases, 8 bases remained unmatched. CDR3: CATSRESAGAKNTGELFF. The DNA for the CDR3 is TGTGCCACCAGCAGAGAATCAGCGGGAGCGAAAAACACCGGGGAGCTGTTTTTT. The whole variable domain, remainder taken from reference TRBV15 and TRBJ2-2, is DAMVIQNPRYQVTQFGKPVTLSCSQTLNHNVMYWYQQKSSQAPKLLFHYYDKDFNNEADTPDNFQSRRPNTSFCFLDIRSPGLGDTAMYLCATSRESAGAKNTGELFFGEGSRLTVL.

This sequence joins TRBV10-3 and TRBJ2-1; D not resolved. V gave up 0 bases and J gave up 7 bases, with 4 bases separating them. The CDR3 extends over 12 amino acids. Looked up from germline, CDR1 is ENHRY and CDR2 is SYGVKD. The CDR3 loop reads CAISESANEQFF. The CDR3 DNA reads TGTGCCATCAGTGAGTCAGCAAATGAGCAGTTCTTC.

The chain links TRBV6-5 to TRBJ2-2, with 15 bases identical to TRBD2. The V gene's germline CDR1 is MNHEY and CDR2 SVGAGI. The CDR3 sequence is 15 residues long. V trimming: 10 bases; J trimming: 7 bases; junction bases outside the gene matches: 7. Written as DNA, the CDR3 is TGTGCCACTACGGGACTAGCGGGAGGCGTCGGGGAGCTGTTTTTT. This encodes CATTGLAGGVGELFF.

This clone appeared once. The identical CDR3 is also encoded by other nucleotide sequences in the sample. The V call is TRBV5-1, the J call TRBJ1-1; D is possibly TRBD1 (5 bases). Germline CDR1 SGHRS, CDR2 YFSETQ. This CDR3 contains 14 residues. Deletions cut 0 bases from V and 1 base from J, with 7 bases between. CDR3 protein: CASSLGGTNTEAFF. The CDR3, as DNA: TGCGCCAGCAGCTTGGGGGGGACGAACACTGAAGCTTTCTTT.

The chain joins TRBV2 to TRBJ2-7; D is undetermined. With 8 bases removed from V and 2 bases from J, the gap between germline ends came to 13 bases. The CDR3 covers 13 residues. Germline V gene sequence: CDR1 SNHLY, CDR2 FYNNEI. DNA of the CDR3: TGTGCCAGCCAATTTACCAGCACCTACGAGCAGTACTTC. Encoded protein: CASQFTSTYEQYF.

The gene calls are TRBV7-8 and TRBJ1-4; D may be TRBD1 (5 bases). The CDR3 is made up of 14 amino acids. The ends were cut back, 6 bases at V and 4 bases at J, with 12 bases in the middle. Looked up from germline, CDR1 is SGHVS and CDR2 is FQNEAQ. The CDR3 protein is CASSPGRDNEKLFF. CDR3 in DNA: TGTGCCAGCAGTCCGGGACGCGATAATGAAAAACTGTTTTTT.

The chain uses TRBV5-4 and TRBJ1-1, with D hard to call. The CDR3 consists of 12 residues. Germline V gene lookup returns CDR1 SGHNT and CDR2 YYREEE (reference sequence). V was clipped by 4 bases and J by 6 bases, with 10 bases between them. The CDR3 nucleotides read TGTGCCAGCAGCAGGGAAACAGCTGAAGCTTTCTTT. Its translation is CASSRETAEAFF.

The CDR3 loop is CASSLAGAETGELFF. CDR3 bases: TGTGCCAGCAGCTTAGCGGGGGCTGAAACCGGGGAGCTGTTTTTT. The rearrangement links TRBV7-3 to TRBJ2-2, with D perhaps TRBD2 (7 bases). Germline V gene data show CDR1 as SGHTA and CDR2 as FQGTGA. CDR3 length: 15 residues. V lost 2 bases, J lost 5 bases, and 12 bases lay in between.

J is TRBJ1-5 and V is TRBV5-4, with D hard to call. Germline V gene lookup returns CDR1 SGHNT and CDR2 YYREEE (reference sequence). Trimming took 4 bases from V and 2 from J, leaving 10 bases between them. The length of the CDR3 is 14 residues. Here the CDR3 reads CASSPDGGNQPQHF. The CDR3 DNA is TGTGCCAGCAGCCCAGATGGGGGCAATCAGCCCCAGCATTTT.